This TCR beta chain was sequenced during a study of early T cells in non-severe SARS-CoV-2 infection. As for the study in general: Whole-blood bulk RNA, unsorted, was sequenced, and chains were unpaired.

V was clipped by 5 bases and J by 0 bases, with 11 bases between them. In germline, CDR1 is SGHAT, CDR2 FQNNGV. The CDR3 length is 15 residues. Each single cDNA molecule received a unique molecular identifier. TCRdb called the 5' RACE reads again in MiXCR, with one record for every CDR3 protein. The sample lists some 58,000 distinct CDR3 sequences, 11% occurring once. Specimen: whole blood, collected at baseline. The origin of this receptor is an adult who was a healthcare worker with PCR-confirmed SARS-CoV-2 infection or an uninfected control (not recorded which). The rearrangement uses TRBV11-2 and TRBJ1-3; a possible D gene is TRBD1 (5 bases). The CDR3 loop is CASSTRGTSGNTIYF. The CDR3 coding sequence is TGTGCCAGCAGCACGAGAGGGACCTCTGGAAACACCATATATTTT.